A selection of T cell receptor beta chains follows, all from one sample in a study of T-cell reconstitution after alpha-beta-depleted transplantation in children. TCRdb re-derived calls from the PCR reads in MiXCR, one entry per CDR3 protein. Among under 350,000 distinct CDR3 sequences, approximately 9.6% were seen once, and the ten largest hold around a tenth. The sequences come from PBMCs from the stem cell graft donor, collected from the stem cell graft. These receptors were taken from a human donor who donated a stem cell graft to a child with SCID. Each CDR3 is given with its conserved first and last residue. Fields, in order: clone size, J gene, D gene, V gene, CDR3 protein, CDR3 DNA. A D gene is named only where the DNA matches it firmly. For some rows the clone size is stated as once, few or many, or as a class when expanded; others skip it.

>-|TRBJ2-7|TRBD1|TRBV5-1
CASSPKRDRFLTYEQYF
TGCGCCAGCAGCCCTAAACGGGACAGATTTTTAACCTACGAGCAGTACTTC
>many|TRBJ1-1|-|TRBV6-1
CASSEVTPNTEAFF
TGTGCCAGCAGTGAAGTGACACCGAACACTGAAGCTTTCTTT
>many|TRBJ2-3|TRBD2|TRBV7-2
CASSLVGGGPADTQYF
TGTGCCAGCAGCTTAGTCGGGGGGGGCCCGGCAGATACGCAGTATTTT
>-|TRBJ2-7|-|TRBV12-3/TRBV12-4
CASSPQGEYYEQYF
TGTGCCAGCAGCCCCCAGGGTGAATACTACGAGCAGTACTTC
>few|TRBJ2-3|-|TRBV12-3/TRBV12-4
CASTVTGADTQYF
TGTGCCAGCACCGTCACAGGCGCAGATACGCAGTATTTT
>-|TRBJ2-7|-|TRBV5-1
CASSSEDYRNGEQYF
TGCGCCAGCAGCTCAGAAGATTACAGGAATGGCGAGCAGTACTTC
>few|TRBJ2-6|-|TRBV4-1
CASSQDKGRITSGANVLTF
TGCGCCAGCAGCCAAGATAAGGGCCGAATAACCTCTGGGGCCAACGTCCTGACTTTC
>few|TRBJ2-1|TRBD2|TRBV10-2
CASSESMLAGRAYNEQFF
TGCGCCAGCAGTGAGTCGATGCTAGCGGGGAGAGCCTACAATGAGCAGTTCTTC
>-|TRBJ2-5|-|TRBV20-1
CSARDTARETQYF
TGCAGTGCTAGAGATACGGCCCGGGAGACCCAGTACTTC
>-|TRBJ2-2|-|TRBV5-8
CASSSDHTGELFF
TGTGCCAGCAGCTCGGACCACACCGGGGAGCTGTTTTTT
>-|TRBJ1-2|-|TRBV5-1
CASSLVGGDGYTF
TGCGCCAGCAGCTTGGTTGGGGGCGATGGCTACACCTTC
>few|TRBJ2-2|TRBD2|TRBV20-1
CSAQKLAGSNTGELFF
TGCAGTGCCCAAAAGTTAGCGGGGTCGAACACCGGGGAGCTGTTTTTT
>-|TRBJ2-1|-|TRBV20-1
CSARVMEHNEQFF
TGCAGTGCTAGAGTGATGGAACACAATGAGCAGTTCTTC
>-|TRBJ1-4|-|TRBV20-1
CSARDSGRTEKLFF
TGCAGTGCTAGAGATTCAGGGCGGACTGAAAAACTGTTTTTT
>-|TRBJ2-2|TRBD1|TRBV6-5
CASSYSGQLTGELFF
TGTGCCAGCAGTTACTCGGGACAGCTCACCGGGGAGCTGTTTTTT
>-|TRBJ2-3|-|TRBV5-1
CASSLVGTRGTDTQYF
TGCGCCAGCAGCTTGGTGGGAACGCGGGGAACAGATACGCAGTATTTT
>-|TRBJ2-2|-|TRBV27
CASTYSLNTGELFF
TGTGCCAGCACGTACAGTTTAAACACCGGGGAGCTGTTTTTT
>-|TRBJ1-4|-|TRBV20-1
CSGVGGLDEKLFF
TGCAGTGGGGTGGGGGGCTTGGATGAAAAACTGTTTTTT
>few|TRBJ2-7|TRBD2|TRBV4-2
CASSQGTSGDQIEQYF
TGTGCCAGCAGCCAAGGGACTAGCGGGGACCAGATCGAGCAGTACTTC
>-|TRBJ2-1|-|TRBV7-3
CASSLRAGTYNEQFF
TGTGCCAGCAGCTTAAGGGCGGGGACCTACAATGAGCAGTTCTTC
>few|TRBJ2-7|TRBD2|TRBV27
CASSPLGTSGVYEQYF
TGTGCCAGCAGTCCACTAGGTACTAGCGGGGTCTACGAGCAGTACTTC
>-|TRBJ2-3|TRBD1|TRBV5-6
CASNRDRINTDTQYF
TGTGCCAGCAACAGGGACAGGATAAACACAGATACGCAGTATTTT
>-|TRBJ1-2|-|TRBV6-5
CASSSPTAVNYGYTF
TGTGCCAGCAGTTCACCGACGGCGGTTAACTATGGCTACACCTTC
>-|TRBJ1-4|-|TRBV2
CASSEGGGDEKLFF
TGTGCCAGCAGTGAAGGTGGGGGAGATGAAAAACTGTTTTTT
>-|TRBJ2-7|TRBD2|TRBV6-5
CASSYLRGAAYEQYF
TGTGCCAGCAGTTACTTGCGGGGGGCCGCCTACGAGCAGTACTTC
>-|TRBJ1-1|-|TRBV6-1
CASSRKQGMNTEAFF
TGTGCCAGCAGCCGAAAACAGGGCATGAACACTGAAGCTTTCTTT
>few|TRBJ1-1|-|TRBV5-1
CASSLGGQNTEAFF
TGCGCCAGCAGCTTGGGGGGACAGAACACTGAAGCTTTCTTT
>-|TRBJ1-2|-|TRBV2
CASSSFDSYGYTF
TGTGCCAGCAGCTCCTTCGACTCCTATGGCTACACCTTC
>-|TRBJ2-7|-|TRBV10-3
CAISESRSSDEQYF
TGTGCCATCAGTGAGTCGAGGTCTAGCGACGAGCAGTACTTC
>-|TRBJ2-3|-|TRBV7-7
CASSPQGLGADTQYF
TGTGCCAGCAGCCCCCAGGGCTTGGGCGCAGATACGCAGTATTTT
>few|TRBJ2-3|-|TRBV9
CASGPVVSTDTQYF
TGTGCCAGCGGGCCCGTTGTGAGCACAGATACGCAGTATTTT
>many|TRBJ1-1|-|TRBV3-1
CASSQDSRNTEAFF
TGTGCCAGCAGCCAAGATAGCAGGAACACTGAAGCTTTCTTT
>many|TRBJ2-5|-|TRBV18
CASSPLPDQETQYF
TGTGCCAGCTCACCACTCCCAGACCAAGAGACCCAGTACTTC
>many|TRBJ1-5|-|TRBV27
CASSPGAGAKRQPQHF
TGTGCCAGCAGTCCAGGGGCGGGGGCTAAGCGCCAGCCCCAGCATTTT
>-|TRBJ2-7|TRBD1|TRBV5-6
CASKRQGTSYEQYF
TGTGCCAGCAAGAGACAGGGTACGAGCTACGAGCAGTACTTC
>few|TRBJ1-1|-|TRBV5-1
CASSLDGFWAFF
TGCGCCAGCAGCTTGGACGGGTTTTGGGCTTTCTTT
>many|TRBJ2-3|-|TRBV7-2
CASSPQDTQYF
TGTGCCAGCAGCCCACAGGATACGCAGTATTTT
>-|TRBJ2-5|TRBD2|TRBV14
CASSQQRGMQETQYF
TGTGCCAGCAGCCAGCAGCGGGGAATGCAGGAGACCCAGTACTTC
>many|TRBJ2-5|-|TRBV20-1
CSASADGSIETQYF
TGCAGTGCTAGTGCCGACGGGTCCATAGAGACCCAGTACTTC
>-|TRBJ2-7|-|TRBV5-1
CASSFGETSSYEQYF
TGCGCCAGCAGCTTTGGCGAGACTAGCTCCTACGAGCAGTACTTC
>-|TRBJ1-6|-|TRBV25-1
CASKWGYNSPLHF
TGTGCCAGCAAGTGGGGGTATAATTCACCCCTCCACTTT
>many|TRBJ2-7|-|TRBV3-1
CASSHYPGHSYEQYF
TGTGCCAGCAGCCATTATCCGGGACACAGCTACGAGCAGTACTTC